The clone carrying this T cell receptor (beta chain) was counted a few times. The data are from a study of T-cell memory formation after mild COVID-19. The length of the CDR3 is 12 residues. Trimming shortened V by 5 bases and J by 7 bases, and 12 bases separated the two germline ends. The V gene's germline CDR1 is MNHEY and CDR2 SVGAGI. TCRdb passed the 5' RACE reads through MiXCR, listing each CDR3 protein once. The table has around 510,000 distinct CDR3 sequences, roughly 22% seen once. The sequencing input was PBMCs or a T cell subset sorted from them (not recorded which). The receptor's source is an adult woman who had mild COVID-19 (a few samples of this study predate the infection). Cell type and time point are not known. The chain recombines TRBV6-5 with TRBJ2-7; possible D gene TRBD1, 6 bases. CDR3 sequence (DNA): TGTGCCAGCAGTAACAGGGCTCAAGAGCAGTACTTC. Translation: CASSNRAQEQYF.